The sequence of this T cell receptor (beta chain) was determined in a study of technical replicates of blood from a handful of donors. Repertoires were generated with immunoSEQ multiplex PCR, while TCRdb's copy carries only in-frame clones and drops some. Of nearly 95,000 clones in the sample, 90% to 96% were seen once. Trimming took 0 bases from V and 4 from J, leaving 9 bases between them. In germline, CDR1 is LGHNA, CDR2 YNFKEQ. The CDR3 is made up of 14 amino acids. The receptor comes from a human donor in good health. This chain links TRBV4-2 with TRBJ1-1; tentatively, D is TRBD1 (5 bases). Source material: T cells isolated from PBMCs. CDR3 bases: TGTGCCAGCAGCCAAGAGTCCAGGGCCACTGAAGCTTTCTTT. This encodes CASSQESRATEAFF.